This T cell receptor beta chain came from a study of cytomegalovirus exposure and HLA in healthy donors. CDR1 is MNHEY, CDR2 SMNVEV, per germline (reference sequence). The CDR3 is made up of 14 amino acids. J was trimmed by 3 bases and V by 6 bases; bases with no gene match: 6. The study ran its PCR with 60 Vbeta and 13 Jbeta primers. TCRdb keeps only in-frame clones here, not all; method: immunoSEQ multiplex PCR. The sample contains 95,000 to 150,000 clones, roughly 73% of which appear only once. V and J are TRBV27 and TRBJ1-2; 8 bases are shared with TRBD1. The sequence derives from a man aged 55 to 70 in good health and CMV-seropositive. What was sequenced was PBMCs. The DNA for the CDR3 is TGTGCCAGCAGAGGACAGGGAAGATACTATGGCTACACCTTC. Translating gives CASRGQGRYYGYTF.